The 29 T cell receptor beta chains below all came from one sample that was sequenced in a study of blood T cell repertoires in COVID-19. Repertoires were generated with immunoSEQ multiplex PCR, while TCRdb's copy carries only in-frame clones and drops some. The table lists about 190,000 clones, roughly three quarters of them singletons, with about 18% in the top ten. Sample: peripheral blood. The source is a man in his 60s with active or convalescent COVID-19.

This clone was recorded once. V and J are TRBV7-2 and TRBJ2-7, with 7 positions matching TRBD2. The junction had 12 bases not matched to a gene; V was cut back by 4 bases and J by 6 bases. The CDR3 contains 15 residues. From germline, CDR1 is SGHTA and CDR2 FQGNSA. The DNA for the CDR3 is TGTGCCAGCAGCTCCGCAGGGCGGGAGTTGCTCGAGCAGTACTTC. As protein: CASSSAGRELLEQYF.

Here the CDR3 reads CASSSDPGTGGKETQYF. The DNA for the CDR3 is TGTGCCAGCAGTAGCGACCCCGGGACAGGGGGGAAAGAGACCCAGTACTTC. V and J are TRBV9 and TRBJ2-5; TRBD1 aligns across 11 bases. Germline V CDR1 and CDR2: SGDLS, YYNGEE. V shed 5 bases, J shed 3 bases, and the junction held 12 bases outside the gene matches. CDR3 size: 17 residues.

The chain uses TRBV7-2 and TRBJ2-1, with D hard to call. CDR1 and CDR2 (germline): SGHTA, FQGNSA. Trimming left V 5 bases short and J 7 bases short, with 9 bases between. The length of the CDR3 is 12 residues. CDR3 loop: CASSPTGNEQFF. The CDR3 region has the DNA TGTGCCAGCAGCCCCACCGGGAATGAGCAGTTCTTC.

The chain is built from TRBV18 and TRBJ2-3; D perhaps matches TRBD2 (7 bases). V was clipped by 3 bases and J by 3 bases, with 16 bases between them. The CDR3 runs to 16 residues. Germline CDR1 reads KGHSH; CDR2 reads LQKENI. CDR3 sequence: CASSPSGGAVTDTQYF. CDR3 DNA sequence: TGTGCCAGCTCACCGAGTGGGGGGGCAGTGACAGATACGCAGTATTTT.

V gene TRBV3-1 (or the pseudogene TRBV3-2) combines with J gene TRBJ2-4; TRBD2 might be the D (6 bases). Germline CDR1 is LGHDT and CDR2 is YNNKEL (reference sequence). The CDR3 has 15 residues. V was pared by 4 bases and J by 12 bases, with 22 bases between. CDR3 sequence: CASSPKVAEGNGQYF. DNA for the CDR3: TGTGCCAGCAGCCCGAAGGTAGCGGAAGGGAACGGTCAGTACTTC.

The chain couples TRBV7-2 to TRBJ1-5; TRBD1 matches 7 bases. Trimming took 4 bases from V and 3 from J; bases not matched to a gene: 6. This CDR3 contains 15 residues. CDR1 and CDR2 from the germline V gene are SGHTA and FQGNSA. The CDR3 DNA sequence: TGTGCCAGCAGCTACGGACAGGCCCCCAATCAGCCCCAGCATTTT. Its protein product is CASSYGQAPNQPQHF.

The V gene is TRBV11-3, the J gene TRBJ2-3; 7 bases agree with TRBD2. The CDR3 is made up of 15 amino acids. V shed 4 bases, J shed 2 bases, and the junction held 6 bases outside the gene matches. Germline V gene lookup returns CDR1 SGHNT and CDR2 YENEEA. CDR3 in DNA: TGTGCCAGCAGCTCCGGACTAGGACCCACAGATACGCAGTATTTT. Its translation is CASSSGLGPTDTQYF.

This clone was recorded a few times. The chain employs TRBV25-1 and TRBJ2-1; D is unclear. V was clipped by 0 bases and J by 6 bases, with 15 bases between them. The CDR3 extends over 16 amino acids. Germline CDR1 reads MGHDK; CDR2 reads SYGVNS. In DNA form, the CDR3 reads TGTGCCAGCAGTGAATACGGTAGCCGCGACTTCAATGAGCAGTTCTTC. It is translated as CASSEYGSRDFNEQFF.

Here the CDR3 reads CASSTDRWTYEQYF. CDR3 DNA sequence: TGTGCCAGCAGTACCGACAGATGGACCTACGAGCAGTACTTC. The chain couples TRBV27 to TRBJ2-7, with a tentative D call TRBD1 (5 bases). The CDR3 runs to 14 residues. Germline V lookup: CDR1 MNHEY, CDR2 SMNVEV (reference sequence). V was clipped by 5 bases and J by 2 bases, with 13 bases between them.

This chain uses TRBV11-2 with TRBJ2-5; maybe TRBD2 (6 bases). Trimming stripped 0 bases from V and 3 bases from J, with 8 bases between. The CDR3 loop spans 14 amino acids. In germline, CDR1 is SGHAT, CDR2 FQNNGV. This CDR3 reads CASSLEGGKETQYF. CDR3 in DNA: TGTGCCAGCAGCTTAGAGGGCGGGAAAGAGACCCAGTACTTC.

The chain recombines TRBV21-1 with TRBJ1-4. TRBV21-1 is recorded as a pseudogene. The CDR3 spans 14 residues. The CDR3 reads CASSVERSDEKLFF. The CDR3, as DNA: TGTGCCAGCAGCGTGGAGAGGTCGGATGAAAAACTGTTTTTT.

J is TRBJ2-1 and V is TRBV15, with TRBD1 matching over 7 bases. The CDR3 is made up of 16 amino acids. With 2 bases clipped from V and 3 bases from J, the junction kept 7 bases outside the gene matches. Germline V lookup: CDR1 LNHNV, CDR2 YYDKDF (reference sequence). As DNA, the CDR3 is TGTGCCACCAGCAGACCCCGACAGGGCATCTACAATGAGCAGTTCTTC. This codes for CATSRPRQGIYNEQFF.

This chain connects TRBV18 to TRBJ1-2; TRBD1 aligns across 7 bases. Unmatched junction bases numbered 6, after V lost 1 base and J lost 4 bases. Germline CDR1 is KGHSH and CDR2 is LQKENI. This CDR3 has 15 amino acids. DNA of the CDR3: TGTGCCAGCTCACCACAGACAGGGACTCCCTATGGCTACACCTTC. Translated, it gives CASSPQTGTPYGYTF. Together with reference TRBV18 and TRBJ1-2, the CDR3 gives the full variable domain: NAGVMQNPRHLVRRRGQEARLRCSPMKGHSHVYWYRQLPEEGLKFMVYLQKENIIDESGMPKERFSAEFPKEGPSILRIQQVVRGDSAAYFCASSPQTGTPYGYTFGSGTRLTVV.

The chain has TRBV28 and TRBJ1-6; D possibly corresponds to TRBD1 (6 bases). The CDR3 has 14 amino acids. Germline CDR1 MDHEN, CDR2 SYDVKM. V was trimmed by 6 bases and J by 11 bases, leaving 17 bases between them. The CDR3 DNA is TGTGCCAGCAGCTCAGTATCCAGGACAGCACCCCTCCACTTT. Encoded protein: CASSSVSRTAPLHF.

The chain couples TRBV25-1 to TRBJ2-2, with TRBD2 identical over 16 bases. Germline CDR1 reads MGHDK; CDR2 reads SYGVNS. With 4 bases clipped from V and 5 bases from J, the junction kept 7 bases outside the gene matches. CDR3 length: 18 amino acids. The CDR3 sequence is CASSAPPGLAGGTGELFF. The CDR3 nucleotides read TGTGCCAGCAGTGCACCCCCGGGACTAGCGGGAGGGACCGGGGAGCTGTTTTTT.

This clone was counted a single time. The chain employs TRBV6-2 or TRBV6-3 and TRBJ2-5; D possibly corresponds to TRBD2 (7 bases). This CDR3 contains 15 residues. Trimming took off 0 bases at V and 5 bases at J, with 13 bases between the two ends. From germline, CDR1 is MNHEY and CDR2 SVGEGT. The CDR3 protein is CASSYSGGRLETQYF. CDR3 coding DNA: TGTGCCAGCAGTTACTCGGGGGGGCGGTTGGAGACCCAGTACTTC.

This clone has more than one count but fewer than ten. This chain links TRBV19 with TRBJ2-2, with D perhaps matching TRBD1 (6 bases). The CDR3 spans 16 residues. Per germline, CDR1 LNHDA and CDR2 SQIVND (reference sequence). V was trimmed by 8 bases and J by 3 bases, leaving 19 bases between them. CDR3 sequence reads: CASLARGHSDTGELFF. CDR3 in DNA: TGTGCCAGTTTGGCCAGGGGACATTCGGACACCGGGGAGCTGTTTTTT.

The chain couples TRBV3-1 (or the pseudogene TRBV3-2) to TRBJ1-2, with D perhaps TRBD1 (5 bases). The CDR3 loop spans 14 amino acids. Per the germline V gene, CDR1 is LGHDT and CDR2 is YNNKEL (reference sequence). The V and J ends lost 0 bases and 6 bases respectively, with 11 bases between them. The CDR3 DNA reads TGTGCCAGCAGCCAAGAAGGCAGGGCCCATGGCTACACCTTC. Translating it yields CASSQEGRAHGYTF.

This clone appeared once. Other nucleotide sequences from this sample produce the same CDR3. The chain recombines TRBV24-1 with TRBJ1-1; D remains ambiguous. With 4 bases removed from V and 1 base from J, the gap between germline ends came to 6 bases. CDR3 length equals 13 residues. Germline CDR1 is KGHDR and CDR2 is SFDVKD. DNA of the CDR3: TGTGCCACCAGTGACGGTCCGAACACTGAAGCTTTCTTT. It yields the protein CATSDGPNTEAFF.

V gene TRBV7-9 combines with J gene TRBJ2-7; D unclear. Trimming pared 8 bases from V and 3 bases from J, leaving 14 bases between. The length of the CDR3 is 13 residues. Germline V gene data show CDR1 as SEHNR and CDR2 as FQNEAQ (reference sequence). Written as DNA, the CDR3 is TGTGCCAGCGCCTCGACTGGCTACTACGAGCAGTACTTC. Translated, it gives CASASTGYYEQYF.

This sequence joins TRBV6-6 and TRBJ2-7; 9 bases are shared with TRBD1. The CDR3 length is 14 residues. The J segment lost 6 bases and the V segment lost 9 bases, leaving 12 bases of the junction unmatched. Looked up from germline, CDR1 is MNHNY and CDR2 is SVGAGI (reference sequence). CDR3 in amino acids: CASAPGQGVGEQYF. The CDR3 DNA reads TGTGCCAGTGCACCGGGACAGGGAGTTGGCGAGCAGTACTTC.

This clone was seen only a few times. The CDR3 here is CASSLAAGGYTGELFF. The CDR3 coding sequence is TGTGCCAGCAGCTTGGCGGCGGGAGGGTACACCGGGGAGCTGTTTTTT. V gene TRBV5-5 combines with J gene TRBJ2-2, with TRBD2 matching over 9 bases. CDR1 is SGHKS, CDR2 YYEKEE, per germline (reference sequence). The J segment lost 3 bases and the V segment lost 0 bases, leaving 3 bases of the junction unmatched. The length of the CDR3 is 16 residues.

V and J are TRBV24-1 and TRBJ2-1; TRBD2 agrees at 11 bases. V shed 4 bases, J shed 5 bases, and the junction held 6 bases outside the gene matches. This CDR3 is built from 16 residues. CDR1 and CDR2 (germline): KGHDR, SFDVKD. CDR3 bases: TGTGCCACCAGTGAATCACTAGCGGGAGCTAACAATGAGCAGTTCTTC. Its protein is CATSESLAGANNEQFF.

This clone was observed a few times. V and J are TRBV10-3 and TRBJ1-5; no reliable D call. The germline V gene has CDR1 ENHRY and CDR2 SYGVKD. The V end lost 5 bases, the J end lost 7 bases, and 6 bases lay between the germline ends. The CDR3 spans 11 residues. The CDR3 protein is CAISNGQPQHF. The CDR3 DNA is TGTGCCATCAGTAATGGCCAGCCCCAGCATTTT.

CDR3 nucleotide sequence: TGTGCCAGCAGCTTGACCGGGACACCACCCTACGAGCAGTACTTC. This gives the protein CASSLTGTPPYEQYF. The chain carries TRBV5-4 and TRBJ2-7; tentative D call: TRBD1 (6 bases). Germline V lookup: CDR1 SGHNT, CDR2 YYREEE (reference sequence). V was clipped by 1 base and J by 2 bases, with 13 bases between them. The CDR3 covers 15 residues.

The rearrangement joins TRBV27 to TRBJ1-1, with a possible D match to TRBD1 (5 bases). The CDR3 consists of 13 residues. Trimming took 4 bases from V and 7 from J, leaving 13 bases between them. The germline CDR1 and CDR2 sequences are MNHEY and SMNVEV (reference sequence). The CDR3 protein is CASSWGRVGEAFF. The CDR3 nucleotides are TGTGCCAGCAGTTGGGGCAGGGTGGGTGAAGCTTTCTTT.

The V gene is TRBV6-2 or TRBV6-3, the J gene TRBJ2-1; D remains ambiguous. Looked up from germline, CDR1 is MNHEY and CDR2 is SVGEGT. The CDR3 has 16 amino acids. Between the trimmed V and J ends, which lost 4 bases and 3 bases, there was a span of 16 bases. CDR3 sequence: CASSFRGSKGYNEQFF. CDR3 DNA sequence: TGTGCCAGCAGTTTCCGAGGTAGTAAAGGCTACAATGAGCAGTTCTTC.

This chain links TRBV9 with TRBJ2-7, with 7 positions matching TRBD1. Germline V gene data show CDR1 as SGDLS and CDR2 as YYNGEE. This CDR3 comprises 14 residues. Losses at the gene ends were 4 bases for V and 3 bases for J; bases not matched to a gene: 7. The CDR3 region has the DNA TGTGCCAGCAGCTATGACAGGGCTGGCTACGAGCAGTACTTC. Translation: CASSYDRAGYEQYF.

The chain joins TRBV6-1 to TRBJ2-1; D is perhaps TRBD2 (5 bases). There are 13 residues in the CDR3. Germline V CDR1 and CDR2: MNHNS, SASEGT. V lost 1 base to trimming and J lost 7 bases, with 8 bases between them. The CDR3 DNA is TGTGCCAGCAGTGAAGACACTAGAAATGAGCAGTTCTTC. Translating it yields CASSEDTRNEQFF.